These 17 T cell receptor beta chains share one sample of origin, sequenced in a study of blood T cell repertoires in COVID-19. Sequencing was performed with immunoSEQ multiplex PCR; in TCRdb, only in-frame clones are kept and a portion is missing. The table shows roughly 100,000 clones, with about 91% occurring only once. The sample consisted of peripheral blood. These receptors were obtained from a human donor in a cohort sampled during active COVID-19.

The chain couples TRBV4-1 to TRBJ1-1, with 7 bases identical to TRBD1. The CDR3 covers 16 residues. V shed 4 bases, J shed 4 bases, and the junction held 12 bases outside the gene matches. Germline lookup yields CDR1 MGHRA and CDR2 YSYEKL. The CDR3 protein is CASSRQPGQKSTEAFF. The DNA of the CDR3 is TGCGCCAGCAGCCGCCAACCGGGACAGAAGAGCACTGAAGCTTTCTTT.

The chain links TRBV6-2 or TRBV6-3 to TRBJ1-2; 10 nucleotides match TRBD1. V was clipped by 2 bases and J by 7 bases; unmatched bases: 7. The CDR3 length is 15 residues. CDR1 and CDR2 from the germline V gene are MNHEY and SVGEGT. CDR3 residues: CASSYGTGAIAGYTF. The CDR3 DNA is TGTGCCAGCAGTTACGGGACAGGGGCAATCGCTGGCTACACCTTC.

This rearrangement joins TRBV29-1 to TRBJ1-3; maybe TRBD1 (6 bases). V gave up 7 bases and J gave up 1 base, with 17 bases separating them. The CDR3 length is 15 residues. Per the germline V gene, CDR1 is SQVTM and CDR2 is ANQGSEA. CDR3 in amino acids: CSALGDIYSGNTIYF. DNA of the CDR3: TGCAGCGCGCTCGGGGACATATATTCTGGAAACACCATATATTTT.

CDR3 DNA: TGCGCCACCCCGGGGGGGGCCTTTTTCTATGGCTACACCTTC. Protein: CATPGGAFFYGYTF. V is TRBV10-1 and J is TRBJ1-2; D may be TRBD1 (6 bases). V dropped 10 bases and J dropped 4 bases, with 19 bases sitting between them. Germline CDR1 and CDR2: WNHNN and SYGVQD (reference sequence). The CDR3 is 14 amino acids.

This chain joins TRBV9 and TRBJ2-5; TRBD1 aligns across 11 bases. The V segment lost 0 bases and the J segment 2 bases; nucleotides outside the gene matches: 3. The CDR3 has 16 residues. Per the germline V gene, CDR1 is SGDLS and CDR2 is YYNGEE. CDR3 residues: CASSVGGTGGQETQYF. CDR3 nucleotides: TGTGCCAGCAGCGTAGGCGGGACAGGGGGTCAAGAGACCCAGTACTTC. The complete variable domain, with remaining parts taken from reference TRBV9 and TRBJ2-5, reads DSGVTQTPKHLITATGQRVTLRCSPRSGDLSVYWYQQSLDQGLQFLIQYYNGEERAKGNILERFSAQQFPDLHSELNLSSLELGDSALYFCASSVGGTGGQETQYFGPGTRLLVL.

The V and J genes are TRBV15 and TRBJ2-7, with TRBD1 as a possible D gene (5 bases). Germline V gene lookup returns CDR1 LNHNV and CDR2 YYDKDF (reference sequence). V dropped 0 bases and J dropped 0 bases, with 15 bases sitting between them. The CDR3 contains 17 residues. CDR3 region: CATSRDSIQDNSYEQYF. The CDR3 DNA reads as TGTGCCACCAGCAGAGACTCCATTCAGGACAACTCCTACGAGCAGTACTTC.

This clone has just a few counts. CDR3 sequence reads: CASSLWGQGTTEAFF. The DNA for the CDR3 is TGTGCCAGCAGTTTATGGGGACAGGGAACGACTGAAGCTTTCTTT. V is TRBV28 and J is TRBJ1-1, with 9 bases identical to TRBD1. CDR1 is MDHEN, CDR2 SYDVKM, per germline. The V gene end was trimmed by 0 bases and the J gene end by 5 bases; junction bases not matched to a gene: 4. There are 15 residues in the CDR3.

The chain combines TRBV7-8 with TRBJ2-4; maybe TRBD2 (5 bases). The CDR3 extends over 13 amino acids. Germline V gene data show CDR1 as SGHVS and CDR2 as FQNEAQ. Trimming left V 5 bases short and J 8 bases short, with 13 bases between. CDR3 residues: CASSPASWDIQYF. DNA for the CDR3: TGTGCCAGCAGCCCTGCTAGCTGGGACATTCAGTACTTC.

The rearrangement joins TRBV28 to TRBJ1-2; no clear D gene. The CDR3 has 14 residues. From germline, CDR1 is MDHEN and CDR2 SYDVKM. Deletions cut 2 bases from V and 4 bases from J, with 11 bases between. CDR3 nucleotides: TGTGCCAGCAGTTTAGGAGGATTCGTCTATGGCTACACCTTC. This sequence encodes CASSLGGFVYGYTF.

The chain employs TRBV19 and TRBJ2-7, with a tentative D call TRBD2 (6 bases). V was shortened by 4 bases and J by 2 bases, with 12 bases between the two germline ends. CDR3 length: 14 amino acids. Germline lookup yields CDR1 LNHDA and CDR2 SQIVND (reference sequence). CDR3 sequence reads: CASSKYTGAYEQYF. The CDR3 DNA sequence: TGTGCCAGTAGTAAATATACGGGAGCCTACGAGCAGTACTTC. Using reference TRBV19 and TRBJ2-7 for the parts outside the CDR3, the full variable domain is DGGITQSPKYLFRKEGQNVTLSCEQNLNHDAMYWYRQDPGQGLRLIYYSQIVNDFQKGDIAEGYSVSREKKESFPLTVTSAQKNPTAFYLCASSKYTGAYEQYFGPGTRLTVT.

The V gene is TRBV4-1, the J gene TRBJ1-6; D is possibly TRBD1 (5 bases). CDR3 length: 16 amino acids. V was cut by 1 base and J by 3 bases, with 10 bases left in between. Germline V lookup: CDR1 MGHRA, CDR2 YSYEKL. CDR3: CASSQVEGHYNSPLHF. The CDR3 DNA sequence: TGCGCCAGCAGCCAAGTGGAGGGGCACTATAATTCACCCCTCCACTTT.

V gene TRBV5-8 combines with J gene TRBJ1-2, with 8 bases aligning to TRBD1. In germline, CDR1 is SGHTS, CDR2 YDEGEE. The CDR3 has 14 residues. J gave up 3 bases and V 4 bases, and 5 bases lay outside the gene matches. The CDR3, as DNA: TGTGCCAGCAGCACTAGGACAGGGCACTATGGCTACACCTTC. Translation gives CASSTRTGHYGYTF.

The chain couples TRBV29-1 to TRBJ2-3; D is uncertain. CDR3 length: 13 amino acids. Germline loops: CDR1 SQVTM, CDR2 ANQGSEA. V was pared by 3 bases and J by 1 base, with 8 bases between. The CDR3 spells CSVDGLGTDTQYF. CDR3 DNA: TGCAGCGTTGACGGGTTAGGCACAGATACGCAGTATTTT.

This chain uses TRBV9 with TRBJ1-1, with a possible D match to TRBD1 (5 bases). Germline-derived CDR1 and CDR2 are SGDLS and YYNGEE. The CDR3 is 14 amino acids. Deletions cut 0 bases from V and 6 bases from J, with 12 bases between. CDR3 nucleotide sequence: TGTGCCAGCAGCGTAGAATGGTGGGGGGCTGAAGCTTTCTTT. Its protein product is CASSVEWWGAEAFF.

Only one count was recorded for this clone. The V call is TRBV30, the J call TRBJ2-6, with a tentative D call TRBD1 (5 bases). In germline, CDR1 is GTSNPN, CDR2 SVGIG (reference sequence). The ends were cut back, 4 bases at V and 0 bases at J, with 13 bases in the middle. The CDR3 runs 16 residues. The CDR3 protein is CAWNRRLTSGANVLTF. CDR3 DNA sequence: TGTGCCTGGAACAGGCGTTTGACCTCTGGGGCCAACGTCCTGACTTTC.

The V and J genes are TRBV7-9 and TRBJ1-1; D may be TRBD1 (6 bases). The germline V gene has CDR1 SEHNR and CDR2 FQNEAQ (reference sequence). This CDR3 has 14 amino acids. Between the trimmed V and J ends, which lost 6 bases and 0 bases, there was a span of 11 bases. Here the CDR3 DNA reads TGTGCCAGCAGGCTAGACAGGATGAACACTGAAGCTTTCTTT. Encoded protein: CASRLDRMNTEAFF.

The chain couples TRBV5-1 to TRBJ1-2, with D unclear. Trimming pared 4 bases from V and 6 bases from J, leaving 13 bases between. The CDR3 runs 13 residues. The germline V gene encodes CDR1 SGHRS and CDR2 YFSETQ. As DNA, the CDR3 is TGCGCCAGCAGCCCTCTGGTGCGTAATGGCTACACCTTC. Its translation is CASSPLVRNGYTF. The complete variable domain, with remaining parts taken from reference TRBV5-1 and TRBJ1-2, reads KAGVTQTPRYLIKTRGQQVTLSCSPISGHRSVSWYQQTPGQGLQFLFEYFSETQRNKGNFPGRFSGRQFSNSRSEMNVSTLELGDSALYLCASSPLVRNGYTFGSGTRLTVV.